Shown below are 5 T cell receptor beta chains from a single sample sequenced in a study of blood T cell repertoires in COVID-19. The table came from immunoSEQ multiplex PCR; TCRdb's copy has only in-frame clones and leaves some out. The sample includes roughly 25,000 clones, around 92% of them seen just once. Sequencing used peripheral blood. All receptors derive from a man in his 70s with active COVID-19.

The CDR3 DNA reads as TGTGCCAGCAGCTTAGTGACAGGGAATAAAGAGACCCAGTACTTC. Protein: CASSLVTGNKETQYF. The genes are TRBV11-2 and TRBJ2-5; TRBD1 agrees at 7 bases. The CDR3 consists of 15 residues. The J segment lost 3 bases and the V segment lost 1 base, leaving 5 bases of the junction unmatched. CDR1 SGHAT and CDR2 FQNNGV come from the germline V gene.

The chain links TRBV19 to TRBJ2-7; TRBD1 aligns across 7 bases. V trimming: 3 bases; J trimming: 0 bases; junction bases outside the gene matches: 2. Germline-derived CDR1 and CDR2 are LNHDA and SQIVND (reference sequence). This CDR3 is built from 14 residues. This CDR3 is CASSMPGGSYEQYF. The CDR3 DNA is TGTGCCAGTAGTATGCCAGGGGGCTCCTACGAGCAGTACTTC.

V gene TRBV7-6 combines with J gene TRBJ2-3; 10 nucleotides line up with TRBD1. In germline, CDR1 is SGHVS, CDR2 FNYEAQ. This CDR3 comprises 16 residues. V shed 1 base, J shed 5 bases, and the junction held 6 bases outside the gene matches. Here the CDR3 DNA reads TGTGCCAGCAGCTTAGGGTCCGGGACAGGGGTAGATACGCAGTATTTT. Protein product: CASSLGSGTGVDTQYF. The whole variable domain, filled in from reference TRBV7-6 and TRBJ2-3, reads GAGVSQSPRYKVTKRGQDVALRCDPISGHVSLYWYRQALGQGPEFLTYFNYEAQQDKSGLPNDRFSAERPEGSISTLTIQRTEQRDSAMYRCASSLGSGTGVDTQYFGPGTRLTVL.

The CDR3 reads CASKTGGYEQYF. In nucleotides, the CDR3 is TGTGCCAGCAAGACAGGGGGCTACGAGCAGTACTTC. The chain uses TRBV28 and TRBJ2-7; 9 bases line up with TRBD1. CDR1 and CDR2 from the germline V gene are MDHEN and SYDVKM. CDR3 length equals 12 residues. Trimming cost V 7 bases and J 3 bases; bases outside gene matches: 1.

The rearrangement links TRBV28 to TRBJ2-2; TRBD1 aligns across 8 bases. The germline V gene encodes CDR1 MDHEN and CDR2 SYDVKM. Trimming removed 6 bases from V and 5 bases from J; junction bases left unmatched: 11. The length of the CDR3 is 16 residues. The CDR3: CASSRPRGRGTGELFF. The CDR3 DNA reads TGTGCCAGCAGCCGGCCCAGGGGGCGTGGGACCGGGGAGCTGTTTTTT.